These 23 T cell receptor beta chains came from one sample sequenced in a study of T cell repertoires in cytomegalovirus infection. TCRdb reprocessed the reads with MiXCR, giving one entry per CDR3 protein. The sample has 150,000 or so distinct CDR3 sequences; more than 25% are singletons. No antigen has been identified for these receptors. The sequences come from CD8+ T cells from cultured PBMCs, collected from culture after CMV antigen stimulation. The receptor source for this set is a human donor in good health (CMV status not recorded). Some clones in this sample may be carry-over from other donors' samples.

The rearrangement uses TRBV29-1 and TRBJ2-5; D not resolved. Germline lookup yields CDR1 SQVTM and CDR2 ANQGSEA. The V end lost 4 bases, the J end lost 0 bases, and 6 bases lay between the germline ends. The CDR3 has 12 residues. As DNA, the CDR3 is TGCAGCGTTGTGGGGAACCAAGAGACCCAGTACTTC. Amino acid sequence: CSVVGNQETQYF.

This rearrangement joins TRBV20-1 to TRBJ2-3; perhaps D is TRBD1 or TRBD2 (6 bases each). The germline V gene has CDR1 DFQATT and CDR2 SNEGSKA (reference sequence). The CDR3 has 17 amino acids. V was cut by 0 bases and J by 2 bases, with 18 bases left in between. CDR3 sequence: CSARDLNGGQATDTQYF. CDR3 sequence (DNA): TGCAGTGCTAGAGATCTAAACGGGGGCCAGGCCACAGATACGCAGTATTTT.

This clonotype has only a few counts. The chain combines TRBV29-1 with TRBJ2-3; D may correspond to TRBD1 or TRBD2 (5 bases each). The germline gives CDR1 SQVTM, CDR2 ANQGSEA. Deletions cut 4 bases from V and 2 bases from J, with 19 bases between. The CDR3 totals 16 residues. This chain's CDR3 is CSVAGARRGPTDTQYF. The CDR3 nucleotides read TGCAGCGTTGCTGGGGCGAGACGGGGCCCCACAGATACGCAGTATTTT.

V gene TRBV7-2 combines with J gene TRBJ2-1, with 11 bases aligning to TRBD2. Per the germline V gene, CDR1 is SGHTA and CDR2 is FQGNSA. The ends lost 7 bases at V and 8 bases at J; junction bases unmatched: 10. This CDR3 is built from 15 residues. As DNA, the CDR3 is TGTGCCAGCAACGTCGTAGCGGGGGGGTTGGATGAGCAGTTCTTC. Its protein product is CASNVVAGGLDEQFF.

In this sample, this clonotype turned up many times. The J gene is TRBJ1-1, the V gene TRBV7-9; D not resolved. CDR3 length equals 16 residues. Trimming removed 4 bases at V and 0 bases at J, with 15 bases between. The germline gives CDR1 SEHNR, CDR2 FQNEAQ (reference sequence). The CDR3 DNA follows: TGTGCCAGCAGCTCATCCGATACCTCCATGAACACTGAAGCTTTCTTT. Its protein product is CASSSSDTSMNTEAFF.

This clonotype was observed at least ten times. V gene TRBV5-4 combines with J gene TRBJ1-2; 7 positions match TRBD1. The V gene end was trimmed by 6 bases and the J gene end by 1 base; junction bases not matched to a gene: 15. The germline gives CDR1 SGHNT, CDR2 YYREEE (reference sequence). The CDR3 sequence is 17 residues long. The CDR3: CASNSFPLQGFNYGYTF. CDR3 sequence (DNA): TGTGCCAGCAACTCCTTTCCCTTACAGGGGTTTAACTATGGCTACACCTTC.

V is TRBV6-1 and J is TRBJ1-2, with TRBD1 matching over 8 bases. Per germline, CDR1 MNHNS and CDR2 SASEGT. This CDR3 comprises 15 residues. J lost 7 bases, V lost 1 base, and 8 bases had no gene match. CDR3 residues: CASSEEAGGASGYTF. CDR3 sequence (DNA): TGTGCCAGCAGTGAAGAGGCAGGGGGCGCGAGTGGCTACACCTTC.

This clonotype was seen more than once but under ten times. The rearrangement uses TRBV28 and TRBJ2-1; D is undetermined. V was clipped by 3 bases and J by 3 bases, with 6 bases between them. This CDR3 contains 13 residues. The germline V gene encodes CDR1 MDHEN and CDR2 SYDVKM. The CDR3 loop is CASSFRDYNEQFF. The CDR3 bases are TGTGCCAGCAGTTTTAGGGACTACAATGAGCAGTTCTTC.

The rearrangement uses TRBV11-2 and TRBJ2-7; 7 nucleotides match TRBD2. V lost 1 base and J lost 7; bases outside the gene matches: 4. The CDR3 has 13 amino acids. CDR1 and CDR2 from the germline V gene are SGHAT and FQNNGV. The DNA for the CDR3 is TGTGCCAGCAGCTTAGTCGGGGGGTCGGAGCAGTACTTC. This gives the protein CASSLVGGSEQYF.

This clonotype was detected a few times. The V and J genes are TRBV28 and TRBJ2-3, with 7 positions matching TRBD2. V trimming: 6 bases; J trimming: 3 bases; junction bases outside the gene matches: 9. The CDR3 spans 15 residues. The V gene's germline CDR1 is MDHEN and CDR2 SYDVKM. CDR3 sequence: CASRGSGDGTDTQYF. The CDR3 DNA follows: TGTGCCAGCAGGGGGAGCGGGGACGGGACAGATACGCAGTATTTT.

The CDR3: CASSFYSDTQYF. Written as DNA, the CDR3 is TGTGCCAGCAGCTTTTATTCAGATACGCAGTATTTT. The V gene is TRBV11-2, the J gene TRBJ2-3; no reliable D call. Germline CDR1 SGHAT, CDR2 FQNNGV. Trimming pared 3 bases from V and 4 bases from J, leaving 5 bases between. The CDR3 runs 12 residues.

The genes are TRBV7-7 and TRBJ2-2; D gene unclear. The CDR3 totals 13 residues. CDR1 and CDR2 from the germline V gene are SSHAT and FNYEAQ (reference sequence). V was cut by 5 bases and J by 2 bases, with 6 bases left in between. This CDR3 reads CASSHKNTGELFF. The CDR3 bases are TGTGCCAGCAGCCATAAAAACACCGGGGAGCTGTTTTTT.

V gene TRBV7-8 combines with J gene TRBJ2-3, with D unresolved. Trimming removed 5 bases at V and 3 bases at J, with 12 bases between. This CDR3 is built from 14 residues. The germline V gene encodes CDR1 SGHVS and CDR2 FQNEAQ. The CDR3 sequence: CASSPVPGTDTQYF. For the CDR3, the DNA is TGTGCCAGCAGCCCGGTCCCCGGGACAGATACGCAGTATTTT.

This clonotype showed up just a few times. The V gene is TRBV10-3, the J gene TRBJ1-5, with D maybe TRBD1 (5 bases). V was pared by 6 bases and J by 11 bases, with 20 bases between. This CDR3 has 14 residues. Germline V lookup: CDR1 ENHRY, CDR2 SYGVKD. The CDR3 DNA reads TGTGCCATCAGAGGAGAGGGTGGGGGGGAGGCCCAGCATTTT. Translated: CAIRGEGGGEAQHF.

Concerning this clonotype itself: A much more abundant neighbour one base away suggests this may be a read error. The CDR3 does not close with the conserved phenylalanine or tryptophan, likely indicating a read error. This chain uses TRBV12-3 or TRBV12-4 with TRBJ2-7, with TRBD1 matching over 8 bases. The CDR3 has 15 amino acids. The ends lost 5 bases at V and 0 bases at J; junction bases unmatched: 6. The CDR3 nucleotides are TGTGCCAGCAGTGGAACAGGGGGTCCCTCCTACGAGCAGTACTCC. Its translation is CASSGTGGPSYEQYS.

The CDR3 region has the DNA TGCGCCAGCAGCTATTTACCGGGACCTACAGATACGCAGTATTTT. Translation gives CASSYLPGPTDTQYF. The chain joins TRBV5-1 to TRBJ2-3; possibly TRBD1 or TRBD2 for D (5 bases each). V gave up 3 bases and J gave up 3 bases, with 14 bases separating them. Germline loops: CDR1 SGHRS, CDR2 YFSETQ. The CDR3 runs to 15 residues.

The CDR3 bases are TGTGCCAGCAGTTTGGGGGTAGTGGACGAGCAGTACTTC. Its protein product is CASSLGVVDEQYF. V is TRBV12-3 or TRBV12-4 and J is TRBJ2-7; D may match TRBD1 or TRBD2 (5 bases each). The CDR3 totals 13 residues. Trimming took 3 bases from V and 5 from J, leaving 11 bases between them.

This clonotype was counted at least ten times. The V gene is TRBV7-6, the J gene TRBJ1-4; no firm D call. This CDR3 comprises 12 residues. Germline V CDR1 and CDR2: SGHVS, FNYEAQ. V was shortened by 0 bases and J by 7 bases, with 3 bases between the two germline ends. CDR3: CASSLAAEKLFF. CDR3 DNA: TGTGCCAGCAGCTTAGCGGCTGAAAAACTGTTTTTT. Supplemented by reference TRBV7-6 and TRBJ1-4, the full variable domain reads GAGVSQSPRYKVTKRGQDVALRCDPISGHVSLYWYRQALGQGPEFLTYFNYEAQQDKSGLPNDRFSAERPEGSISTLTIQRTEQRDSAMYRCASSLAAEKLFFGSGTQLSVL.

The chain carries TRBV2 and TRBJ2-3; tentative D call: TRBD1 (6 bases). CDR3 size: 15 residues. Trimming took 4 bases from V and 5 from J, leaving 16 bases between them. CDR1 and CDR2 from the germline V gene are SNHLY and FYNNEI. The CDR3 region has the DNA TGTGCCAGCAGTGGGGGTCAGGGGCTTGTAGATACGCAGTATTTT. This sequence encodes CASSGGQGLVDTQYF.

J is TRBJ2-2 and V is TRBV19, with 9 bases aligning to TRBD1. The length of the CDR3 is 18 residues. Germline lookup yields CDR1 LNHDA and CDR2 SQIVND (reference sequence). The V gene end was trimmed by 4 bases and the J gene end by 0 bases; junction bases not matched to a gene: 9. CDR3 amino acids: CASSTNRGRGPNTGELFF. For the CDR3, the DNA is TGTGCCAGTAGTACAAACAGGGGGCGCGGGCCGAACACCGGGGAGCTGTTTTTT.

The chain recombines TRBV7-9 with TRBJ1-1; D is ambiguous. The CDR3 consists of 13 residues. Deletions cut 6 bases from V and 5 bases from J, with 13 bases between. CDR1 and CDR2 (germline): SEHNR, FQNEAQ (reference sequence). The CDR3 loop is CASRPPGWTEAFF. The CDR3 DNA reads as TGTGCCAGCAGGCCTCCCGGGTGGACTGAAGCTTTCTTT.

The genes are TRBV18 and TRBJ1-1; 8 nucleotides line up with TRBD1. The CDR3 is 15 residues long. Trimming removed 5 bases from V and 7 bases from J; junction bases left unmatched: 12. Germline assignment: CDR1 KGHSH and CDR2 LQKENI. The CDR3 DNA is TGTGCCAGCTCAGACAATAGCGGACAGGGAGGTGAAGCTTTCTTT. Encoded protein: CASSDNSGQGGEAFF.

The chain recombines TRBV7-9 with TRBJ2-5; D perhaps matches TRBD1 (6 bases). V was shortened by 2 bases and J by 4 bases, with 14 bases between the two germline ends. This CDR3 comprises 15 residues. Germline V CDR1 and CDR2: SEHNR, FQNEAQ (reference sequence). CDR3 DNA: TGTGCCAGCAGCTTATATGGGGGCGCGGGAGAGACCCAGTACTTC. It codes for CASSLYGGAGETQYF.